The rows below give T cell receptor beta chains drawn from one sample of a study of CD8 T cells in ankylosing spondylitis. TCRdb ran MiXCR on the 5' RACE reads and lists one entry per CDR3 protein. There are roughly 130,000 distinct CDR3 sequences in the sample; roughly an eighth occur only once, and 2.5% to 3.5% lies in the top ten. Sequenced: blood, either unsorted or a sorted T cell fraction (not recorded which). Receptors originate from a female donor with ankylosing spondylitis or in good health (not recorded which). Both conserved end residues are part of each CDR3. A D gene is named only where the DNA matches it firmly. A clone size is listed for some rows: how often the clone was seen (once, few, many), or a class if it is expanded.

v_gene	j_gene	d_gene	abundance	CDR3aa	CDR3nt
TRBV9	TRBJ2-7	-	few	CASSVQGGEQYF	TGTGCCAGCAGCGTACAGGGGGGCGAGCAGTACTTC
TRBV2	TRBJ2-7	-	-	CASIRQRPSYEQYF	TGTGCCAGCATCCGGCAACGGCCAAGCTACGAGCAGTACTTC
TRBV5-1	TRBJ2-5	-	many	CASSLSGQQETQYF	TGCGCCAGCAGCCTGAGCGGGCAACAAGAGACCCAGTACTTC
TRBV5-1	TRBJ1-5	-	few	CASSLNQGGQPQHF	TGCGCCAGCAGCTTGAACCAGGGCGGGCAGCCCCAGCATTTT
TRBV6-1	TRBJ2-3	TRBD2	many	CASTEGGDYTDTQYF	TGTGCCAGCACCGAGGGCGGGGACTACACAGATACGCAGTATTTT
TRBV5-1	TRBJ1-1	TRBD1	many	CASSVLGQSYEAFF	TGCGCCAGCAGCGTACTGGGACAGTCCTATGAAGCTTTCTTT
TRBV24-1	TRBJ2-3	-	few	CATSAGPSRDTQYF	TGTGCCACCAGCGCGGGACCATCTAGAGATACGCAGTATTTT
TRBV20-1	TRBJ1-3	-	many	CSARAGRRLYSGNTIYF	TGCAGTGCTAGAGCCGGGCGGAGATTGTACTCTGGAAACACCATATATTTT
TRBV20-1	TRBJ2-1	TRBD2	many	CSARDGAGASHEQFF	TGCAGTGCTAGAGATGGGGCGGGAGCCAGCCATGAGCAGTTCTTC
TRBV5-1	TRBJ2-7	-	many	CASSSAPGDFYEQYF	TGCGCCAGCAGCTCAGCCCCGGGGGACTTTTACGAGCAGTACTTC
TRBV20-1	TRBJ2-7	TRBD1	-	CSARDRILYEQYF	TGCAGTGCTAGGGACAGGATTCTCTACGAGCAGTACTTC
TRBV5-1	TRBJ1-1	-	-	CASSGGFVAEAFF	TGCGCCAGCAGCGGGGGGTTTGTTGCTGAAGCTTTCTTT
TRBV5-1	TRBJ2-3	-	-	CASSLEGVTDTQYF	TGCGCCAGCAGCTTGGAAGGGGTCACAGATACGCAGTATTTT
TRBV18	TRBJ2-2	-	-	CASSPRAGELFF	TGTGCCAGCTCGCCCAGGGCCGGGGAGCTGTTTTTT
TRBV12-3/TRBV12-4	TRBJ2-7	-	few	CASSPWGMTYEQYF	TGTGCCAGCAGCCCATGGGGGATGACCTACGAGCAGTACTTC
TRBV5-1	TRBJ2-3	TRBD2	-	CASSRGTSGVTDTQYF	TGCGCCAGCTCCCGAGGGACTAGCGGGGTCACAGATACGCAGTATTTT
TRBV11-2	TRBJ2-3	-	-	CASSLEGPTDTQYF	TGTGCCAGCAGCTTAGAAGGACCCACAGATACGCAGTATTTT
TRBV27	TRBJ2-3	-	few	CASSLLGIDTQYF	TGTGCCAGCAGTTTACTAGGGATAGATACGCAGTATTTT
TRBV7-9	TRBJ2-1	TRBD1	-	CASSLTALPGQSNEQFF	TGTGCCAGCAGCTTAACGGCTCTGCCGGGACAGAGCAATGAGCAGTTCTTC
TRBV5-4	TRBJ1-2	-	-	CASSLDYYGYTF	TGTGCCAGCAGCTTGGATTATTATGGCTACACCTTC
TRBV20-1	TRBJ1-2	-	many	CSTQWSYGYTF	TGCAGTACACAGTGGAGCTATGGCTACACCTTC
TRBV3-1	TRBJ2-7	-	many	CASSQVKGRGYGAYEQYF	TGTGCCAGCAGCCAAGTGAAGGGAAGGGGTTACGGGGCCTACGAGCAGTACTTC
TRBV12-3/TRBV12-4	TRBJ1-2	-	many	CASNGQTYGYTF	TGTGCCAGCAACGGACAGACGTATGGCTACACCTTC
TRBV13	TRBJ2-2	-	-	CASSTDRRNTGELFF	TGTGCCAGCAGCACTGACAGGAGAAACACCGGGGAGCTGTTTTTT
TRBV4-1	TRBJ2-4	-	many	CASKDSPLAKNIQYF	TGCGCCAGCAAGGACAGTCCTCTCGCCAAAAACATTCAGTACTTC
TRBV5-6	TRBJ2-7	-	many	CASSHPGLEYF	TGTGCCAGCAGCCATCCGGGTTTAGAGTACTTC
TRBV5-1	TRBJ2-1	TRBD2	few	CASSPRGVTAINEQFF	TGCGCCAGCAGCCCCCGGGGGGTAACAGCGATTAATGAGCAGTTCTTC
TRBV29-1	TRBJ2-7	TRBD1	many	CSIQGASYEQYF	TGCAGCATACAGGGGGCCTCCTACGAGCAGTACTTC